The 15 T cell receptor beta chains given below trace back to one sample, sequenced in a study of identical twins. Using its own MiXCR run on the 5' RACE reads, TCRdb lists one record per CDR3 protein. Of approximately 220,000 distinct CDR3 sequences in the sample, 7.5% were seen once. The same data also went into a second study, on yellow fever vaccine responses in identical twins.

The sample taken for sequencing was memory (CD45RO+) T cells sorted from blood. Receptors were obtained from a woman between 18 and 29 years old in good health.

This clonotype was detected many times. V usage is TRBV7-2 and J usage is TRBJ1-2; D might be TRBD1 (6 bases). V dropped 6 bases and J dropped 2 bases, with 10 bases sitting between them. The CDR3 is 13 residues long. The germline V gene has CDR1 SGHTA and CDR2 FQGNSA. CDR3 sequence reads: CASSPDRNYGYTF. In DNA form, the CDR3 reads TGTGCCAGCAGTCCGGACAGAAACTATGGCTACACCTTC.

This clonotype has more than one count but fewer than ten. The chain has TRBV20-1 and TRBJ2-2; TRBD1 matches at 9 bases. Germline trimming cut 6 bases from V and 5 bases from J; bases unmatched to any gene: 7. The length of the CDR3 is 14 residues. CDR1 and CDR2 from the germline V gene are DFQATT and SNEGSKA (reference sequence). The CDR3 reads CSAAGTGRTGELFF. In DNA, the CDR3 is TGCAGTGCAGCCGGGACAGGGAGGACCGGGGAGCTGTTTTTT.

The chain recombines TRBV3-1 with TRBJ2-3; D is possibly TRBD2 (6 bases). V lost 2 bases to trimming and J lost 9 bases, with 9 bases between them. The CDR3 contains 12 residues. Per the germline V gene, CDR1 is LGHDT and CDR2 is YNNKEL (reference sequence). The CDR3 nucleotides are TGTGCCAGCAGCCAAAGGGACTCCACGCAGTATTTT. Translation gives CASSQRDSTQYF.

This clonotype was observed a handful of times. The chain uses TRBV2 and TRBJ2-1; D unclear. The CDR3 runs 16 residues. The germline V gene has CDR1 SNHLY and CDR2 FYNNEI. V was shortened by 1 base and J by 1 base, with 11 bases between the two germline ends. CDR3 region: CASSEEGPKSYNEQFF. For the CDR3, the DNA is TGTGCCAGCAGTGAAGAGGGCCCTAAATCCTACAATGAGCAGTTCTTC.

This clonotype was counted only a few times. The chain joins TRBV24-1 to TRBJ2-7; no firm D call. The germline CDR1 and CDR2 sequences are KGHDR and SFDVKD. Trimming shortened V by 4 bases and J by 2 bases, and 11 bases separated the two germline ends. This CDR3 has 14 amino acids. CDR3: CATSDQDATYEQYF. The CDR3 region has the DNA TGTGCCACCAGTGACCAAGACGCGACCTACGAGCAGTACTTC.

This clonotype was recorded a few times. The chain recombines TRBV20-1 with TRBJ2-5, with 9 bases aligning to TRBD1. CDR1 and CDR2 (germline): DFQATT, SNEGSKA (reference sequence). There are 14 residues in the CDR3. J lost 7 bases, V lost 6 bases, and 12 bases had no gene match. This CDR3 is CSAPTGTGILTQYF. As DNA, the CDR3 is TGCAGTGCCCCGACCGGGACAGGGATCTTGACCCAGTACTTC.

The chain employs TRBV6-2 or TRBV6-3 and TRBJ2-6; the D is unclear. The CDR3 length is 17 residues. CDR1 is MNHEY and CDR2 is SVGEGT in the germline V gene. V was trimmed by 2 bases and J by 0 bases, leaving 11 bases between them. CDR3 in amino acids: CASSYNAASSGANVLTF. CDR3 sequence (DNA): TGTGCCAGCAGTTACAATGCAGCGAGCTCTGGGGCCAACGTCCTGACTTTC.

CDR3 sequence reads: CASSLYREDETQYF. DNA for the CDR3: TGTGCCAGCAGCTTGTACAGGGAGGACGAGACCCAGTACTTC. The chain employs TRBV5-8 and TRBJ2-5; the D gene could be TRBD1 or TRBD2 (6 bases each). The CDR3 is made up of 14 amino acids. V lost 1 base and J lost 5, with 12 bases in between. The germline gives CDR1 SGHTS, CDR2 YDEGEE.

The sample holds many counts of this clonotype. The V gene is TRBV27, the J gene TRBJ1-5; 9 bases are a match to TRBD1. The CDR3 extends over 13 amino acids. The V and J ends lost 6 bases and 5 bases, in that order; junction bases with no gene match: 2. Germline CDR1 is MNHEY and CDR2 is SMNVEV (reference sequence). CDR3 residues: CASRGTGYQPQHF. DNA for the CDR3: TGTGCCAGCAGGGGGACAGGGTATCAGCCCCAGCATTTT.

This clonotype was seen ten or more times. CDR3 nucleotide sequence: TGTGCCAGCAGATTCAGGGATGAAAAACTGTTTTTT. Its protein is CASRFRDEKLFF. This chain connects TRBV12-3 or TRBV12-4 to TRBJ1-4, with a tentative D call TRBD1 (5 bases). This CDR3 is 12 amino acids long. Trimming cost V 6 bases and J 6 bases, with 8 bases left between them.

This clonotype showed up just a few times. Since a much larger clone is just one base distant, this may be a read error. The chain employs TRBV28 and TRBJ2-6, with D perhaps matching TRBD1 (6 bases). CDR1 is MDHEN, CDR2 SYDVKM, per germline. The CDR3 runs 14 residues. Trimming took 6 bases from V and 0 from J, leaving 6 bases between them. DNA for the CDR3: TGTGCCAGCAGGGACAGCTCTGGGGCCAACGTCCTGACTTTC. It codes for CASRDSSGANVLTF. The variable domain in full, with the rest retrieved from reference TRBV28 and TRBJ2-6, is DVKVTQSSRYLVKRTGEKVFLECVQDMDHENMFWYRQDPGLGLRLIYFSYDVKMKEKGDIPEGYSVSREKKERFSLILESASTNQTSMYLCASRDSSGANVLTFGAGSRLTVL.

The chain is built from TRBV5-5 and TRBJ1-2, with 8 positions matching TRBD1. Germline V gene lookup returns CDR1 SGHKS and CDR2 YYEKEE (reference sequence). The trim removed 2 bases at V and 7 bases at J, leaving 7 bases unmatched. This CDR3 is 14 amino acids long. In DNA, the CDR3 is TGTGCCAGCAGCTTTTTCCCACAGGGGGGTGGCTACACCTTC. This gives the protein CASSFFPQGGGYTF.

This rearrangement joins TRBV27 to TRBJ2-7; 11 positions agree with TRBD2. V lost 2 bases to trimming and J lost 7 bases; unmatched junction nucleotides: 10. CDR3 length equals 16 residues. Per germline, CDR1 MNHEY and CDR2 SMNVEV (reference sequence). The CDR3 protein is CASSLMASGGRGEQYF. The CDR3 DNA sequence: TGTGCCAGCAGTTTAATGGCTAGCGGGGGGCGAGGAGAGCAGTACTTC.

This clonotype appeared a single time. The junction does not match germline at one end; this may be a read error. The rearrangement uses TRBV20-1 and TRBJ2-1, with 9 bases fitting TRBD1. CDR3 size: 15 residues. CDR1 is DFQATT, CDR2 SNEGSKA, per germline (reference sequence). Written as DNA, the CDR3 is TGCAGTGCTACAACAGGGGGCACCGACTACGATGAGCAGTTCTTC. Translating it yields CSATTGGTDYDEQFF.

This clonotype was seen many times. The chain recombines TRBV20-1 with TRBJ2-1; TRBD1 matches at 7 bases. The CDR3 covers 15 residues. J gave up 0 bases and V 7 bases, and 9 bases lay outside the gene matches. Germline CDR1 reads DFQATT; CDR2 reads SNEGSKA (reference sequence). In DNA form, the CDR3 reads TGCAGTGGCTACCCCGGGACAGTCTCCTACAATGAGCAGTTCTTC. Encoded protein: CSGYPGTVSYNEQFF.